Described below is a single TCR beta chain sequence and its context. The target antigen is unknown. Only in-frame clones appear in the TCRdb table, and some are missing; sequencing was by immunoSEQ multiplex PCR. Of about 94,000 clones listed, around 92% are singletons. Time point described: week 47, end of study. What each vaccine dose contained was 300 ug of mutant IDH1 20-mer peptide, accompanied by topical imiquimod. Astrocytomas found in donors were new, WHO grade 3 or 4, IDH1-mutant and ATRX-lost. This sample is drawn from a study of a mutant IDH1 vaccine in newly diagnosed glioma. Study in general: The start of vaccination came 4-6 weeks after radiotherapy alone, or with temozolomide cycles. Earlier therapy was either radiotherapy, temozolomide, or both, and most got both. V12 occurred at week 35 and V13 at week 47.

Sequences were derived from PBMCs, sampled from a glioma patient whose treatment included an IDH1 peptide vaccine. The TCR was taken from a woman between 45 and 60 years old with glioma.

The CDR3 protein is CASSLPPGANTEAFF. The DNA of the CDR3 is TGTGCCAGCAGTCTACCGCCCGGGGCGAACACTGAAGCTTTCTTT. V is TRBV6-1 and J is TRBJ1-1, with D possibly being TRBD1 (5 bases). This CDR3 has 15 amino acids. V shed 5 bases and J shed 1 base, with 14 bases lying between them. CDR1 MNHNS and CDR2 SASEGT come from the germline V gene.